Included here is one T cell receptor (beta chain) sequence, with context. In the original processing: Amplification with reference gene primers provided the estimates of nucleated cell counts. The repertoire was sequenced with immunoSEQ multiplex PCR; TCRdb's copy has only in-frame clones and lacks some. D and trimming come from the DNA, and the V and J calls and clone size come from that table. The sample carries roughly 250,000 clones, around 90% recorded once. These data originate in a study of blood T cell repertoires in COVID-19. V lost 4 bases, J lost 2 bases, and 13 bases lay in between. The CDR3 has 14 amino acids. In germline, CDR1 is SGHNT, CDR2 YYREEE (reference sequence).

The chain combines TRBV5-4 with TRBJ2-7; D is perhaps TRBD2 (6 bases). Sequencing was carried out using PBMCs or T cells enriched from blood (not recorded which). The sequence derives from a young woman with acute COVID-19. CDR3: CASSRQGGPYEQYF. CDR3 sequence (DNA): TGTGCCAGCAGCCGGCAGGGAGGCCCCTACGAGCAGTACTTC.